Listed below are T cell receptor beta chains from one sample, sequenced in a study of cytomegalovirus exposure and HLA in healthy donors. The data were produced by immunoSEQ multiplex PCR, yet TCRdb's version contains in-frame clones alone and is incomplete. This sample's table has 93,000 or so clones. The sequencing sample was made of PBMCs. The receptors originated from a man aged 35-49 years in good health and CMV-seronegative. CDR3s include the opening cysteine and the closing phenylalanine or tryptophan. The D gene is left open where the match is weak.

V gene: TRBV7-9
D gene: -
J gene: TRBJ2-7
CDR3 protein: CASSPVETTGTYEQYF
CDR3 DNA: TGTGCCAGCAGCCCAGTGGAGACTACAGGGACCTACGAGCAGTACTTC

V gene: TRBV4-1
D gene: -
J gene: TRBJ1-4
CDR3 protein: CASSQEDRSNEKLFF
CDR3 DNA: TGCGCCAGCAGCCAGGAGGACAGATCTAATGAAAAACTGTTTTTT

V gene: TRBV7-9
D gene: TRBD2
J gene: TRBJ2-5
CDR3 protein: CASNVGDYTKETQYF
CDR3 DNA: TGTGCCAGCAACGTCGGGGACTACACGAAAGAGACCCAGTACTTC

V gene: TRBV19
D gene: -
J gene: TRBJ2-3
CDR3 protein: CASSTYLDTQYF
CDR3 DNA: TGTGCCAGTAGTACCTATTTGGATACGCAGTATTTT

V gene: TRBV5-4
D gene: TRBD2
J gene: TRBJ2-1
CDR3 protein: CASSRGLAGLGNEQFF
CDR3 DNA: TGTGCCAGCAGCCGGGGACTAGCGGGACTCGGCAATGAGCAGTTCTTC

V gene: TRBV6-5
D gene: -
J gene: TRBJ2-1
CDR3 protein: CASSYLGQSLYNEQFF
CDR3 DNA: TGTGCCAGCAGTTATTTGGGCCAGAGTTTATACAATGAGCAGTTCTTC

V gene: TRBV5-1
D gene: -
J gene: TRBJ1-1
CDR3 protein: CASSPGTFGDTEAFF
CDR3 DNA: TGCGCCAGCAGCCCCGGGACATTTGGGGACACTGAAGCTTTCTTT

V gene: TRBV19
D gene: -
J gene: TRBJ1-4
CDR3 protein: CASSIQGIATNEKLFF
CDR3 DNA: TGTGCCAGTAGTATTCAGGGGATCGCAACTAATGAAAAACTGTTTTTT

V gene: TRBV30
D gene: -
J gene: TRBJ1-1
CDR3 protein: CAWSVPDTEAFF
CDR3 DNA: TGTGCCTGGAGTGTACCGGACACTGAAGCTTTCTTT

V gene: TRBV28
D gene: TRBD1
J gene: TRBJ2-7
CDR3 protein: CASSIPGGQGLNEQYF
CDR3 DNA: TGTGCCAGCAGTATCCCTGGGGGACAGGGGCTGAACGAGCAGTACTTC

V gene: TRBV4-3
D gene: -
J gene: TRBJ2-3
CDR3 protein: CASSQDLLGGGSDTQYF
CDR3 DNA: TGCGCCAGCAGCCAAGATTTGTTAGGAGGCGGCTCAGATACGCAGTATTTT

V gene: TRBV5-1
D gene: -
J gene: TRBJ2-7
CDR3 protein: CASSSTTGFSYEQYF
CDR3 DNA: TGCGCCAGCAGCTCCACGACAGGATTCTCCTACGAGCAGTACTTC

V gene: TRBV7-2
D gene: -
J gene: TRBJ1-3
CDR3 protein: CASSSYRVAGNTIYF
CDR3 DNA: TGTGCCAGCAGCTCCTACAGGGTAGCTGGAAACACCATATATTTT